These 12 T cell receptor beta chains share one sample of origin, sequenced in a study of regulatory T cells in long-lasting Graves disease. Researchers made TCR beta libraries by using iRepertoire HTBI primers and running Arm-PCR on CDR3 regions. TCRdb reprocessed the multiplex PCR reads via MiXCR and lists one record per CDR3 protein. The table includes around 480,000 distinct CDR3 sequences, roughly 16% detected once. As for time point: newly diagnosed GD, antithyroid drugs for less than 3 months. PBMC RNA was the source of the TCR library. These sequences were also reported in another study, on T cells in Graves' hyperthyroidism and ophthalmopathy.

The sequenced sample was peripheral blood mononuclear cells (PBMCs), obtained at new diagnosis, from a patient treated with antithyroid drugs. All receptors come from a middle-aged woman with Graves disease.

This clonotype was seen many times. This chain connects TRBV27 to TRBJ1-6; TRBD1 might be the D (6 bases). V gave up 4 bases and J gave up 3 bases, with 10 bases separating them. This CDR3 region has 15 residues. The germline V gene has CDR1 MNHEY and CDR2 SMNVEV (reference sequence). The CDR3 nucleotides are TGTGCCAGCAGTTCGGGAGGGGGCTATAATTCACCCCTCCACTTT. Its translation: CASSSGGGYNSPLHF.

In this sample, this clonotype turned up many times. The V and J genes are TRBV9 and TRBJ2-7, with 11 bases matching TRBD1. Germline lookup yields CDR1 SGDLS and CDR2 YYNGEE. CDR3 length: 16 residues. The V segment lost 0 bases and the J segment 6 bases; nucleotides outside the gene matches: 8. CDR3 amino acids: CASSVVGTGGIGEQYF. CDR3 coding DNA: TGTGCCAGCAGCGTAGTGGGGACAGGGGGGATAGGCGAGCAGTACTTC.

The table lists this clonotype with a few counts. V gene TRBV5-1 combines with J gene TRBJ2-3; 11 bases match TRBD2. With V trimmed by 3 bases and J by 3 bases, 6 bases remained unmatched. The CDR3 extends over 16 amino acids. Germline-derived CDR1 and CDR2 are SGHRS and YFSETQ. This chain's CDR3 is CASSSPTSGATDTQYF. CDR3 nucleotide sequence: TGCGCCAGCAGCTCGCCGACTAGCGGGGCAACAGATACGCAGTATTTT.

This clonotype appeared a few times. V is TRBV7-2 and J is TRBJ1-1, with D unclear. Germline CDR1 reads SGHTA; CDR2 reads FQGNSA. The CDR3 sequence is 13 residues long. V lost 5 bases to trimming and J lost 3 bases, with 10 bases between them. CDR3: CASSQNRDTEAFF. The CDR3 coding sequence is TGTGCCAGCAGCCAAAATCGTGACACTGAAGCTTTCTTT.

This clonotype has ten or more counts. The chain carries TRBV10-1 and TRBJ2-3; TRBD2 matches at 7 bases. V gave up 6 bases and J gave up 8 bases; unmatched junction bases: 5. The CDR3 is 12 residues long. CDR1 and CDR2 from the germline V gene are WNHNN and SYGVQD (reference sequence). For the CDR3, the DNA is TGCGCCAGCAGCCCCTCGGGGGGTACGCAGTATTTT. Translated: CASSPSGGTQYF.

In its sample, this clonotype was seen many times. This sequence joins TRBV27 and TRBJ2-7, with 9 bases fitting TRBD1. This CDR3 comprises 15 residues. Germline CDR1 MNHEY, CDR2 SMNVEV (reference sequence). With 2 bases clipped from V and 2 bases from J, the junction kept 4 bases outside the gene matches. CDR3 loop: CASSLGTGRTYEQYF. CDR3 nucleotide sequence: TGTGCCAGCAGTTTAGGGACAGGGCGGACCTACGAGCAGTACTTC.

The chain employs TRBV11-2 and TRBJ1-2; no definite D call. V lost 3 bases and J lost 4, with 15 bases in between. This CDR3 has 15 amino acids. CDR1 is SGHAT and CDR2 is FQNNGV in the germline V gene. The CDR3 DNA is TGTGCCAGCAGCTTGGCCGCCGGCGTGGCCTATGGCTACACCTTC. As protein: CASSLAAGVAYGYTF.

This chain joins TRBV19 and TRBJ1-4, with TRBD1 matching over 8 bases. CDR3 length: 16 amino acids. With V trimmed by 1 base and J by 6 bases, 7 bases remained unmatched. Per germline, CDR1 LNHDA and CDR2 SQIVND (reference sequence). The CDR3 region is CASSIGPTGDDEKLFF. The CDR3 DNA reads as TGTGCCAGTAGTATAGGACCGACAGGGGACGATGAAAAACTGTTTTTT.

The genes are TRBV19 and TRBJ1-2; tentative D call: TRBD1 (6 bases). CDR1 is LNHDA and CDR2 is SQIVND in the germline V gene (reference sequence). The CDR3 spans 14 residues. The ends were cut back, 3 bases at V and 10 bases at J, with 18 bases in the middle. The CDR3 DNA reads as TGTGCCAGTAGTATTGATGGGGGCGGAATGCTCTACACCTTC. Translated: CASSIDGGGMLYTF.

This clonotype was seen only a few times. This sequence joins TRBV4-2 and TRBJ2-1, with 8 nucleotides matching TRBD1. The V segment lost 2 bases and the J segment 4 bases; nucleotides outside the gene matches: 4. Germline V gene lookup returns CDR1 LGHNA and CDR2 YNFKEQ. The CDR3 is 15 residues long. The CDR3 spells CASSQSGGKYNEQFF. The CDR3 DNA is TGTGCCAGCAGCCAATCAGGGGGCAAATACAATGAGCAGTTCTTC.

This chain connects TRBV7-6 to TRBJ2-7, with D perhaps TRBD2 (6 bases). Between the trimmed V and J ends, which lost 5 bases and 4 bases, there was a span of 15 bases. The CDR3 length is 14 residues. Per the germline V gene, CDR1 is SGHVS and CDR2 is FNYEAQ. Here the CDR3 DNA reads TGTGCCAGCAGCCTCTCAGGGACTGGTTACGAGCAGTACTTC. It codes for CASSLSGTGYEQYF.

The table lists this clonotype with many counts. The chain couples TRBV7-9 to TRBJ2-7; a possible D gene is TRBD2 (6 bases). Germline CDR1 SEHNR, CDR2 FQNEAQ (reference sequence). V was shortened by 5 bases and J by 0 bases, with 14 bases between the two germline ends. CDR3 length: 15 residues. The CDR3 sequence: CASSPVGTLSYEQYF. The CDR3 region has the DNA TGTGCCAGCAGCCCTGTTGGGACTCTCTCCTACGAGCAGTACTTC.